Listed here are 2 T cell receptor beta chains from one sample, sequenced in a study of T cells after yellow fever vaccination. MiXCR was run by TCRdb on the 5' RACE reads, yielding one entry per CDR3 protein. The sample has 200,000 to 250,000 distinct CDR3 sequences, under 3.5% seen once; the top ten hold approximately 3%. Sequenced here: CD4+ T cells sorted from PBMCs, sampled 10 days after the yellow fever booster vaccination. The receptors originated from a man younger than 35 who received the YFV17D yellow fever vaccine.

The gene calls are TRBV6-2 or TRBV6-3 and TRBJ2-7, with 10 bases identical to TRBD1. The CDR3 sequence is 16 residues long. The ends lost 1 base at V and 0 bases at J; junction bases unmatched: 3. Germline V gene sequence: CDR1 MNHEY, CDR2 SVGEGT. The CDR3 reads CASSYLTGGISYEQYF. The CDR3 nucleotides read TGTGCCAGCAGTTACTTGACAGGGGGCATCTCCTACGAGCAGTACTTC.

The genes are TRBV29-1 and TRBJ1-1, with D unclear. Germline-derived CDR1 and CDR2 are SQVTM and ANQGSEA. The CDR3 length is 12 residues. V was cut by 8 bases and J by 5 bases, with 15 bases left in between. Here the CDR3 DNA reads TGCAGCATAGATCAAGGCTATACTGAAGCTTTCTTT. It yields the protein CSIDQGYTEAFF.